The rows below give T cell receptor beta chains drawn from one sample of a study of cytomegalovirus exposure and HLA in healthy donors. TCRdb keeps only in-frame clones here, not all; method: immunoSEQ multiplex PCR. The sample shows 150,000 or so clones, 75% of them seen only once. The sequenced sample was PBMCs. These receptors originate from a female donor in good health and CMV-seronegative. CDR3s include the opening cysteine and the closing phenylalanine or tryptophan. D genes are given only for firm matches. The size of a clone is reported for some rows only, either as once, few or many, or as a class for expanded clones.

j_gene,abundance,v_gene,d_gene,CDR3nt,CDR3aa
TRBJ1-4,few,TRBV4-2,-,TGTGCCAGCAGCCAAGATTCGGCAGCGAGTCATGAAAAACTGTTTTTT,CASSQDSAASHEKLFF
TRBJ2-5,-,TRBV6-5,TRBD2,TGTGCCAGCAGCGGACTAGCGGGGGGTAAGGAGACCCAGTACTTC,CASSGLAGGKETQYF
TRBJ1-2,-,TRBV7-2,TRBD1,TGTGCCAGCAGCCAACGGGACAGGGGGGACTATGGCTACACCTTC,CASSQRDRGDYGYTF
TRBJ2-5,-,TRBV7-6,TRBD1,TGTGCCAGCAGCTCCGGGACAGCTCAAGAGACCCAGTACTTC,CASSSGTAQETQYF
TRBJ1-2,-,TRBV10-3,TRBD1,TGTGCCATCAGTGAGTCGGTTCGGAGGGACAGAAACTATGGCTACACCTTC,CAISESVRRDRNYGYTF
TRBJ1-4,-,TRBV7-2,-,TGTGCCAGCAGCCGAGACACCGGACAGCCCAGGGAAAAACTGTTTTTT,CASSRDTGQPREKLFF
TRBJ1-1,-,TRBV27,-,TGTGCCAGCAGTTCCGACCCGCGCGGCGGGGTCGGGGCTGAAGCTTTCTTT,CASSSDPRGGVGAEAFF
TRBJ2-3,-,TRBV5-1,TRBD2,TGCGCCAGCGGACTAGCGGGGGACTACACAGATACGCAGTATTTT,CASGLAGDYTDTQYF
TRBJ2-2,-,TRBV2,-,TGTGCCAGCCGCGGGGGCCGGGGGACCGGGGAGCTGTTTTTT,CASRGGRGTGELFF
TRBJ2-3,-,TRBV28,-,TGTGCCAGCAGTCCCTTAGCGGATACGCAGTATTTT,CASSPLADTQYF
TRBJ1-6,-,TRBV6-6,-,TGTGCCATCGGACTCCTAGAAAATTCACCCCTCCACTTT,CAIGLLENSPLHF
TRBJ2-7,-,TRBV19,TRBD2,TGTGCCAGTAGTATAGGGCTAGCGGGAACCTACGAGCAGTACTTC,CASSIGLAGTYEQYF
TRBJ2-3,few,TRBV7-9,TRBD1,TGTGCCAGCAGCTTAGTGCAGGGGGCTGGAGATACGCAGTATTTT,CASSLVQGAGDTQYF
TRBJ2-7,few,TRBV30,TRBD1,TGTGCCTGGAGTGTATGGGACAGGGAAGACGAGCAGTACTTC,CAWSVWDREDEQYF
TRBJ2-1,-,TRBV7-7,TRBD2,TGTGCTATCAGGGAACCGGCTAGCGGGGGGGAGGGTGAGCAGTTCTTC,CAIREPASGGEGEQFF
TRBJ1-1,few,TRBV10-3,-,TGTGCCATCACCCCGGGAGGGGACACTGAAGCTTTCTTT,CAITPGGDTEAFF
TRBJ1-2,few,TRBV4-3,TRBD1,TGCGCCAGCAGCCAAGATGTCGGGACAGAGGAGGGGTACACCTTC,CASSQDVGTEEGYTF
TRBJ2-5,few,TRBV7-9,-,TGTGCCAGCAGCGAAGAGGGCAGGTCCGAGACCCAGTACTTC,CASSEEGRSETQYF
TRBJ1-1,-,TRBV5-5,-,TGTGCCAGCAGCTCCCGTGGGGGCCACACTGAAGCTTTCTTT,CASSSRGGHTEAFF
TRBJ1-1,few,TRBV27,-,TGTGCCAGCAGTTCGGACTCACCCACTGAAGCTTTCTTT,CASSSDSPTEAFF
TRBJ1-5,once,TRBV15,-,TGTGCCACCAGCGCGGCTGGAGAAAGACATCAGCCCCAGCATTTT,CATSAAGERHQPQHF
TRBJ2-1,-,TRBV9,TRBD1,TGTGCCAGCAGCGAACAGGGGTGGTCCTACAATGAGCAGTTCTTC,CASSEQGWSYNEQFF
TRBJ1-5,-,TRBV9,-,TGTGCCAGCAGTCTCGGGGGGTTGGGCAATCAGCCCCAGCATTTT,CASSLGGLGNQPQHF
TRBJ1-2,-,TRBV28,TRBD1,TGTGCCAGCACTACAGGGGGCGTTCCTGGCTACACCTTC,CASTTGGVPGYTF
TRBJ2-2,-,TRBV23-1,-,TGCGCCAGCAGTATCCAGGAGGGACCAGGACTGAGGGTCACCGGGGAGCTGTTTTTT,CASSIQEGPGLRVTGELFF
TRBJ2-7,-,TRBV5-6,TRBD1,TGTGCCAGCAGCTTGGCACCCGGGACAGGGAGGCACGAGCAGTACTTC,CASSLAPGTGRHEQYF
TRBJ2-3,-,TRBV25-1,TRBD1,TGTGCCAGCAGTGTAACAGGGGGAGATACGCAGTATTTT,CASSVTGGDTQYF
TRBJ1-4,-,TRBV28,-,TGTGCCAGCAGAGGGGCTGCAACTAATGAAAAACTGTTTTTT,CASRGAATNEKLFF
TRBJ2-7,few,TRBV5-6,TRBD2,TGTGCCAGCAGCCCCGGGACTAGCGGATCGACCTACGAGCAGTACTTC,CASSPGTSGSTYEQYF
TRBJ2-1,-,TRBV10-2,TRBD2,TGCGCCAGCAGTGAAAGGACTAGCGGACCCTTCTACAATGAGCAGTTCTTC,CASSERTSGPFYNEQFF
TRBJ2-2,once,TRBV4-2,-,TGTGCCAGCAGCCCCGGGGGCGGGGGAGGAACCGGGGAGCTGTTTTTT,CASSPGGGGGTGELFF
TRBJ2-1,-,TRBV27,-,TGTGCCAGCAGTTCCGGGGGCAATGAGCAGTTCTTC,CASSSGGNEQFF
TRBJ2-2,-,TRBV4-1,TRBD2,TGCGCCAGCAGCCTACGCTTAGCGGGGGGGCCCCAAACCGGGGAGCTGTTTTTT,CASSLRLAGGPQTGELFF
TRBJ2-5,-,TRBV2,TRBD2,TGTGCCAGCCGGACTAGCGGGTACAAAGAGACCCAGTACTTC,CASRTSGYKETQYF
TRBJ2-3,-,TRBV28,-,TGTGCCAGCAGTCTCCGCACAGATACGCAGTATTTT,CASSLRTDTQYF
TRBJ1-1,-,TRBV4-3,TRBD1,TGCGCCAGCAGCCCAGACAGGGTGAACACTGAAGCTTTCTTT,CASSPDRVNTEAFF
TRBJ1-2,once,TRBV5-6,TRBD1,TGTGCCAGCAGCCGCGCTGGCAGGGGGGACTATGGCTACACCTTC,CASSRAGRGDYGYTF
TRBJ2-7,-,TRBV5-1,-,TGCGCCAGCAGCTTGGATATGAGCTCCTACGAGCAGTACTTC,CASSLDMSSYEQYF
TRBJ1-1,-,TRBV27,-,TGTGCCAGCATCGCGGGACGGAACACTGAAGCTTTCTTT,CASIAGRNTEAFF
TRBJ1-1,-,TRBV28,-,TGTGCCAGCAGTTTACGGGGGTTCGCTGAAGCTTTCTTT,CASSLRGFAEAFF
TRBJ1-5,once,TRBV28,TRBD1,TGTGCCGGCACCACAGGGGGCCCCAATCAGCCCCAGCATTTT,CAGTTGGPNQPQHF
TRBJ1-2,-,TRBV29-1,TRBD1,TGCAGCGTTGAAGGGACCGGGACAGGGTATGGCTACACCTTC,CSVEGTGTGYGYTF
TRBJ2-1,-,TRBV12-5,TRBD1,TGTGCTAGCGGACAGGGATGGGATGAGCAGTTCTTC,CASGQGWDEQFF
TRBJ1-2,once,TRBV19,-,TGTGCCGGGCGGACATCAGGCGGTTATGGCTACACCTTC,CAGRTSGGYGYTF
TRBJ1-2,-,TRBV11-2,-,TGTGCCAGCAGCACCCGGCCCAAACAGGGCTACACCTTC,CASSTRPKQGYTF
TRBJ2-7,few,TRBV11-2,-,TGTGCCAGCAGCTTTGGTAGCTCCTACGAGCAGTACTTC,CASSFGSSYEQYF
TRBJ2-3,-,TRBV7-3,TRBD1,TGTGCCAGCAGCACCGGACAGGGTCAGTCCGATACGCAGTATTTT,CASSTGQGQSDTQYF
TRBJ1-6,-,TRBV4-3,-,TGCGCCAGCAGCCCTAGGCCGGGAGGACGGAATTCACCCCTCCACTTT,CASSPRPGGRNSPLHF
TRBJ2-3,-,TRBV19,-,TGTGCCAGTAGTATACGGTTAACTAGCACAGATACGCAGTATTTT,CASSIRLTSTDTQYF
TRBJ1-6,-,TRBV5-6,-,TGTGCCAGCAGCCGTGGGGGCCCGCTAGGTAATTCACCCCTCCACTTT,CASSRGGPLGNSPLHF
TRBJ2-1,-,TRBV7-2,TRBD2,TGTGCCAGCAGCGCGGGAGGACTAGCGGCCTACAATGAGCAGTTCTTC,CASSAGGLAAYNEQFF
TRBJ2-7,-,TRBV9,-,TGTGCCAGCAGCGGACAGGTCAGCGAGCAGTACTTC,CASSGQVSEQYF
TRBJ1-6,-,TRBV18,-,TGTGCCAGCTCACCCGGGGGGGCGAAGAATTCACCCCTCCACTTT,CASSPGGAKNSPLHF
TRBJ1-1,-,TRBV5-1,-,TGCGCCAGCAGCTTGGCGCTTAGGGGGGGGGACGCCGAAGCTTTCTTT,CASSLALRGGDAEAFF
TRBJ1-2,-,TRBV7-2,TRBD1,TGTGCCAGCAGCTTAGTTTTGGTCGCCGGGACAGGGATTGAGGGGACCTTC,CASSLVLVAGTGIEGTF